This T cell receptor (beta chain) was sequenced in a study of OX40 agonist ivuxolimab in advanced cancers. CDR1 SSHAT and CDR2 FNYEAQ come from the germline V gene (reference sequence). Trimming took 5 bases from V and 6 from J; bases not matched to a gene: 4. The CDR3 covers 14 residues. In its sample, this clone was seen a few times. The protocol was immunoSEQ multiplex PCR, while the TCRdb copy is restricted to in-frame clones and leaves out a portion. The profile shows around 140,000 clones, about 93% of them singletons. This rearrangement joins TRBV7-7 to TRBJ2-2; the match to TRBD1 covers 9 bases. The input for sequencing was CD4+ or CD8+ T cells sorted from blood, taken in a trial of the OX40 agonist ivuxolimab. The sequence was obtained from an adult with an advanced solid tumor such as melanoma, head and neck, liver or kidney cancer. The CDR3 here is CASSLRTGAGELFF. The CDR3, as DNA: TGTGCCAGCAGCCTACGGACAGGGGCCGGGGAGCTGTTTTTT.